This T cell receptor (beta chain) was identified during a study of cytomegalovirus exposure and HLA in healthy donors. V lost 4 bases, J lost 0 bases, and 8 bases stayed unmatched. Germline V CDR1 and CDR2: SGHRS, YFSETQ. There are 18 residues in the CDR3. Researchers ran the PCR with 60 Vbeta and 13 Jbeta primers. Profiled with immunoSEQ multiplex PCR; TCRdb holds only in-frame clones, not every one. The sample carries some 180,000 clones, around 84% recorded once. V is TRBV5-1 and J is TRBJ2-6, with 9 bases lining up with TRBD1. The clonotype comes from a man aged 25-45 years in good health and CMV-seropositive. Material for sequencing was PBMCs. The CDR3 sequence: CASSAPGQGPSGANVLTF. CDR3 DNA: TGCGCCAGCAGCGCCCCGGGACAGGGACCCTCTGGGGCCAACGTCCTGACTTTC.